The next 19 T cell receptor beta chains were all read from a single sample in a study of regulatory T cells in long-lasting Graves disease. Library construction for TCR beta used iRepertoire HTBI primers and Arm-PCR of CDR3 regions. TCRdb called the multiplex PCR reads again in MiXCR, with one record for every CDR3 protein. The table records more than 450,000 distinct CDR3 sequences, around 16% of them present only once. Time point reported: newly diagnosed GD, antithyroid drugs for less than 3 months. After RNA was extracted from PBMCs, the TCR library was made from it. The sample also formed part of further work on T cells in Graves' hyperthyroidism and ophthalmopathy.

Sequenced here: peripheral blood mononuclear cells (PBMCs), sampled at new diagnosis, from a patient treated with antithyroid drugs. Every receptor here comes from a man aged 35 to 55 with Graves disease.

With regard to this clonotype: A much larger clone lies a single base off, so this may be a read error. The V gene is TRBV11-2, the J gene TRBJ2-2; 12 bases match TRBD2. Germline CDR1 SGHAT, CDR2 FQNNGV. The CDR3 runs to 18 residues. CDR3 region: CTSSSIGTSGSNTGELFF. The CDR3, as DNA: TGTACCAGCAGCTCTATCGGGACTAGCGGGTCGAACACCGGGGAGCTGTTTTTT.

The chain couples TRBV6-1 to TRBJ1-5, with no clear D. CDR1 is MNHNS and CDR2 is SASEGT in the germline V gene. Trimming left V 8 bases short and J 0 bases short, with 8 bases between. The CDR3 covers 13 residues. In DNA, the CDR3 is TGTGCCAGCGGTCTGAATAGCAATCAGCCCCAGCATTTT. Protein product: CASGLNSNQPQHF.

The chain couples TRBV29-1 to TRBJ2-7, with D perhaps TRBD2 (6 bases). This CDR3 is built from 12 residues. V dropped 7 bases and J dropped 2 bases, with 12 bases sitting between them. CDR1 SQVTM and CDR2 ANQGSEA come from the germline V gene. The CDR3 DNA reads as TGCAGCGCCGGTAGCGGCCCCTACGAGCAGTACTTC. It specifies CSAGSGPYEQYF.

Concerning this clonotype: Likely a read error: the CDR3 ends without its conserved phenylalanine or tryptophan. The genes are TRBV11-2 and TRBJ1-3; D uncertain. The V end was cut by 4 bases, the J end by 3 bases, with 19 bases between. The CDR3 spans 17 residues. The germline gives CDR1 SGHAT, CDR2 FQNNGV. The CDR3 sequence is CASSSVRIQQNGNTIYL. The CDR3 DNA reads TGTGCCAGCAGCTCTGTCCGAATACAGCAAAATGGAAACACCATATATCTT.

This clonotype was seen repeatedly, ten times or more. The rearrangement uses TRBV12-3 or TRBV12-4 and TRBJ1-5, with D possibly matching TRBD1 (6 bases). The CDR3 spans 14 residues. Deletions cut 8 bases from V and 1 base from J, with 12 bases between. As DNA, the CDR3 is TGTGCCAGCGCCCGGACAGTGAGCAATCAGCCCCAGCATTTT. It encodes CASARTVSNQPQHF.

This clonotype occurred many times. The rearrangement joins TRBV27 to TRBJ2-1, with D possibly being TRBD2 (5 bases). The CDR3 has 13 amino acids. V gave up 5 bases and J gave up 5 bases, with 10 bases separating them. Germline CDR1 reads MNHEY; CDR2 reads SMNVEV (reference sequence). This chain's CDR3 is CASSPLADNEQFF. CDR3 bases: TGTGCCAGCAGTCCGCTAGCAGACAATGAGCAGTTCTTC.

The rearrangement links TRBV20-1 to TRBJ2-6; D possibly corresponds to TRBD1 (5 bases). The ends were cut back, 0 bases at V and 3 bases at J, with 12 bases in the middle. CDR1 is DFQATT, CDR2 SNEGSKA, per germline (reference sequence). This CDR3 spans 16 amino acids. The CDR3 sequence is CSAREQGEYGANVLTF. The CDR3 DNA reads as TGCAGTGCTAGAGAACAAGGGGAATATGGGGCCAACGTCCTGACTTTC.

In the case of this clonotype: A much bigger clone sits one base away, suggesting this may be a read error. The chain combines TRBV6-1 with TRBJ2-7; 7 nucleotides agree with TRBD2. J lost 5 bases, V lost 6 bases, and 13 bases had no gene match. This CDR3 is built from 15 residues. Germline CDR1 MNHNS, CDR2 SASEGT. The DNA of the CDR3 is TGTGCCAGCAGAGCGGGGCCACTGACTGAAGACGAGCAGTACTTC. It translates to CASRAGPLTEDEQYF.

In this sample, this clonotype turned up a few times. It may be a read error: a sequence one base away is much more abundant. This rearrangement joins TRBV9 to TRBJ2-7; D is uncertain. The germline CDR1 and CDR2 sequences are SGDLS and YYNGEE. V lost 4 bases and J lost 2, with 4 bases in between. The CDR3 sequence is 11 residues long. CDR3: CASSWPYEQYF. CDR3 nucleotide sequence: TGTGCCAGCAGCTGGCCCTACGAGCAGTACTTC. The full variable domain, completed using reference TRBV9 and TRBJ2-7, is DSGVTQTPKHLITATGQRVTLRCSPRSGDLSVYWYQQSLDQGLQFLIQYYNGEERAKGNILERFSAQQFPDLHSELNLSSLELGDSALYFCASSWPYEQYFGPGTRLTVT.

Notes on this clonotype: Since a much larger clone is just one base distant, this may be a read error. V gene TRBV12-3 or TRBV12-4 combines with J gene TRBJ2-7, with 8 bases fitting TRBD1. This CDR3 is 14 amino acids long. The CDR3 nucleotides are TGTGCCAGCAGTCTCTGGCAGGGGGCCTACGGGCAGTACTTC. This sequence encodes CASSLWQGAYGQYF.

Many counts were recorded for this clonotype. The chain couples TRBV5-1 to TRBJ2-7; 9 bases map to TRBD1. V lost 5 bases, J lost 3 bases, and 12 bases stayed unmatched. CDR1 and CDR2 from the germline V gene are SGHRS and YFSETQ. The CDR3 runs 16 residues. The CDR3 loop reads CASRAGQGLYSYEQYF. Here the CDR3 DNA reads TGCGCCAGCAGGGCGGGACAGGGATTGTATAGCTACGAGCAGTACTTC.

This clonotype was found many times. V gene TRBV3-1 combines with J gene TRBJ2-7; D gene ambiguous. CDR3 size: 13 residues. The germline V gene has CDR1 LGHDT and CDR2 YNNKEL (reference sequence). V lost 1 base and J lost 6, with 10 bases in between. The CDR3 loop is CASSQGGVGEQYF. Written as DNA, the CDR3 is TGTGCCAGCAGCCAAGGGGGTGTCGGCGAGCAGTACTTC.

V gene TRBV15 combines with J gene TRBJ1-4; D remains unclear. This CDR3 contains 16 residues. The germline gives CDR1 LNHNV, CDR2 YYDKDF (reference sequence). Trimming left V 5 bases short and J 0 bases short, with 13 bases between. CDR3 loop: CATSVPRRATNEKLFF. The CDR3, as DNA: TGTGCCACCAGCGTTCCGAGGAGAGCAACTAATGAAAAACTGTTTTTT.

This clonotype came up many times. The rearrangement joins TRBV12-3 or TRBV12-4 to TRBJ2-7; D gene ambiguous. V lost 1 base and J lost 1, with 11 bases in between. CDR3 length: 15 residues. The CDR3 here is CASSLGDLLSYEQYF. In DNA, the CDR3 is TGTGCCAGCAGTTTAGGGGATCTACTATCCTACGAGCAGTACTTC.

At least ten counts were recorded for this clonotype. V and J are TRBV30 and TRBJ2-3; D not resolved. Deletions cut 2 bases from V and 6 bases from J, with 6 bases between. In germline, CDR1 is GTSNPN, CDR2 SVGIG (reference sequence). The CDR3 has 11 residues. The CDR3 loop reads CAWSIQDTQYF. The CDR3 nucleotides read TGTGCCTGGAGTATTCAGGATACGCAGTATTTT.

This clonotype was recorded many times. This chain uses TRBV29-1 with TRBJ2-2, with D unresolved. V was shortened by 1 base and J by 8 bases, with 5 bases between the two germline ends. Germline CDR1 reads SQVTM; CDR2 reads ANQGSEA. This CDR3 is 11 amino acids long. CDR3 DNA sequence: TGCAGCGTTGAAGTACGAGGGGAGCTGTTTTTT. Translation: CSVEVRGELFF.

This chain connects TRBV15 to TRBJ2-7, with D possibly being TRBD2 (6 bases). V was cut by 1 base and J by 2 bases, with 9 bases left in between. The CDR3 spans 14 residues. Germline-derived CDR1 and CDR2 are LNHNV and YYDKDF (reference sequence). CDR3 in amino acids: CATSRGAGTYEQYF. The CDR3 DNA reads TGTGCCACCAGCAGAGGGGCGGGAACCTACGAGCAGTACTTC.

This clonotype occurred many times. The V and J genes are TRBV18 and TRBJ2-7, with 7 bases matching TRBD2. Unmatched junction bases numbered 10, after V lost 5 bases and J lost 9 bases. Per the germline V gene, CDR1 is KGHSH and CDR2 is LQKENI. The CDR3 contains 13 residues. CDR3 DNA sequence: TGTGCCAGCTCAGATACGCGGGAGCGGATGCAGTACTTC. Residues: CASSDTRERMQYF.

This clonotype was detected ten times or more. The gene calls are TRBV2 and TRBJ1-5; D not certain. Looked up from germline, CDR1 is SNHLY and CDR2 is FYNNEI. V was pared by 1 base and J by 6 bases, with 4 bases between. The CDR3 has 12 amino acids. The CDR3, as DNA: TGTGCCAGCAGTGAAGTTAGTCAGCCCCAGCATTTT. It codes for CASSEVSQPQHF.